This TCR beta chain emerged from a study of cytomegalovirus exposure and HLA in healthy donors. The PCR was carried out with 60 Vbeta primers and 13 Jbeta primers. Generated by immunoSEQ multiplex PCR, the TCRdb table keeps only in-frame clones and is missing some. The sample lists approximately 290,000 clones, roughly 80% occurring once. CDR1 is ENHRY, CDR2 SYGVKD, per germline. The V and J ends lost 3 bases and 0 bases respectively, with 5 bases between them. This CDR3 is 13 amino acids long. Sequencing was done on a sample of PBMCs. V gene TRBV10-3 combines with J gene TRBJ2-5; no clear D gene. This receptor was taken from a girl aged 2-10 years in good health and CMV-seronegative. The CDR3: CAISDSYQETQYF. The CDR3 bases are TGTGCCATCAGTGACTCGTACCAAGAGACCCAGTACTTC.